The 9 T cell receptor beta chains in this list originate from one sample, sequenced in a study of T cell responses to AZD1222 COVID-19 vaccine. Clones were sequenced by immunoSEQ multiplex PCR, and TCRdb holds only the in-frame ones, with some missing. Of 150,000 or so clones detected, 91% appear once; the ten largest clones hold 1% to 1.5%. Material: peripheral blood, obtained 28 days after the second AZD1222 dose. Every receptor here comes from an adult who received the AZD1222 COVID-19 vaccine.

This rearrangement joins TRBV6-5 to TRBJ2-7; 10 bases fit TRBD2. CDR1 and CDR2 from the germline V gene are MNHEY and SVGAGI. V dropped 7 bases and J dropped 4; count of bases not matched to a gene: 7. CDR3 length: 14 residues. CDR3: CASNTAGGPYEQYF. DNA for the CDR3: TGTGCCAGCAACACAGCGGGAGGGCCGTACGAGCAGTACTTC.

This clone has ten or more counts. This sample also contains other DNA sequences that code for the same CDR3. The chain has TRBV14 and TRBJ1-1, with 7 bases fitting TRBD1. The V gene's germline CDR1 is SGHDN and CDR2 FVKESK. The CDR3 runs to 14 residues. After removal of 1 base from V and 4 bases from J, the junction contained 3 bases not matched to a gene. CDR3 protein: CASSQGSGGTEAFF. The CDR3 nucleotides are TGTGCCAGCAGCCAAGGGTCAGGGGGCACTGAAGCTTTCTTT.

The chain recombines TRBV28 with TRBJ2-7, with D hard to call. This CDR3 has 11 residues. Deletions cut 5 bases from V and 3 bases from J, with 5 bases between. Germline CDR1 MDHEN, CDR2 SYDVKM. DNA of the CDR3: TGTGCCAGCAGTCCACTCTACGAGCAGTACTTC. Protein: CASSPLYEQYF.

This clone has just a few counts. The genes are TRBV4-2 and TRBJ1-2; D is unresolved. The V gene's germline CDR1 is LGHNA and CDR2 YNFKEQ. The CDR3 loop spans 15 amino acids. Trimming stripped 0 bases from V and 4 bases from J, with 12 bases between. The CDR3 protein is CASSQDSASVYGYTF. The CDR3 DNA sequence: TGTGCCAGCAGCCAAGATTCGGCCAGCGTCTATGGCTACACCTTC.

The chain is built from TRBV25-1 and TRBJ1-6, with D unresolved. V lost 0 bases and J 9 bases, leaving 3 bases between the germline ends. The germline CDR1 and CDR2 sequences are MGHDK and SYGVNS. The CDR3 covers 12 residues. CDR3 region: CASSEYGSPLHF. The CDR3 DNA reads as TGTGCCAGCAGTGAATATGGTTCACCCCTCCACTTT. The whole variable domain, remainder taken from reference TRBV25-1 and TRBJ1-6, is EADIYQTPRYLVIGTGKKITLECSQTMGHDKMYWYQQDPGMELHLIHYSYGVNSTEKGDLSSESTVSRIRTEHFPLTLESARPSHTSQYLCASSEYGSPLHFGNGTRLTVT.

CDR3 nucleotides: TGTGCCAGCAGGCCCTCGGGACAGGGGATTGAAAAACTGTTTTTT. Its translation is CASRPSGQGIEKLFF. The genes are TRBV6-5 and TRBJ1-4; 10 nucleotides agree with TRBD1. Germline V gives CDR1 MNHEY, CDR2 SVGAGI. The CDR3 sequence is 15 residues long. V trimming: 6 bases; J trimming: 7 bases; junction bases outside the gene matches: 8.

The chain joins TRBV20-1 to TRBJ1-1; 7 bases agree with TRBD1. CDR3 length: 15 amino acids. The V gene end was trimmed by 3 bases and the J gene end by 2 bases; junction bases not matched to a gene: 9. The germline V gene has CDR1 DFQATT and CDR2 SNEGSKA (reference sequence). CDR3 DNA: TGCAGTGCTAGTGGGGACAGCGGGGACAACACTGAAGCTTTCTTT. It specifies CSASGDSGDNTEAFF.

This chain links TRBV27 with TRBJ1-1; possible D gene TRBD1, 5 bases. Trimming removed 6 bases from V and 6 bases from J, with 11 bases in between. Germline CDR1 reads MNHEY; CDR2 reads SMNVEV (reference sequence). The CDR3 runs to 12 residues. CDR3 coding DNA: TGTGCCAGCAGAACGGGGGGGGCTGAAGCTTTCTTT. Translation gives CASRTGGAEAFF.

CDR3 amino acids: CASSVEDKSWYDSGNTIYF. CDR3 DNA: TGTGCCAGCAGCGTAGAGGACAAGTCTTGGTACGACTCTGGAAACACCATATATTTT. V and J are TRBV9 and TRBJ1-3; D may be TRBD1 (5 bases). The CDR3 runs 19 residues. V was trimmed by 0 bases and J by 0 bases, leaving 19 bases between them. From germline, CDR1 is SGDLS and CDR2 YYNGEE.